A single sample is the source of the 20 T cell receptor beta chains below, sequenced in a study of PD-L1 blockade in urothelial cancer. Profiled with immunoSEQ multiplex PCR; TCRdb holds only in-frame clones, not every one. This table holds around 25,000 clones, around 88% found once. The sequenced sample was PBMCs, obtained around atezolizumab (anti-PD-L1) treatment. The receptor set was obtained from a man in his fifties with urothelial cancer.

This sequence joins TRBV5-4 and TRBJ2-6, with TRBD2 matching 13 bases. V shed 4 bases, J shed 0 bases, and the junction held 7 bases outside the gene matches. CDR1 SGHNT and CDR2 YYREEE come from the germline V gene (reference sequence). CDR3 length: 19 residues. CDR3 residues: CASSLGLAGVGSGANVLTF. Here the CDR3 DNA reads TGTGCCAGCAGCCTCGGACTAGCGGGAGTCGGCTCTGGGGCCAACGTCCTGACTTTC.

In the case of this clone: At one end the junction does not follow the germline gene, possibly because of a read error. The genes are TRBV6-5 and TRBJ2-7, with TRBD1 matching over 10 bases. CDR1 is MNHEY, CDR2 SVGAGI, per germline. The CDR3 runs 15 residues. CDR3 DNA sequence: TGTACCAGCAGTCCGAGGGGACAGGGGATTTACGAGCAGTACTTC. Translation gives CTSSPRGQGIYEQYF.

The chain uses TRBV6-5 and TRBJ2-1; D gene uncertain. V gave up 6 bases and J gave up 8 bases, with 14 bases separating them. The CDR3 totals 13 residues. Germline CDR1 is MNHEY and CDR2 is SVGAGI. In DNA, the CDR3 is TGTGCCAGCAGGAGTACCCTACCCCATGAGCAGTTCTTC. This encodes CASRSTLPHEQFF.

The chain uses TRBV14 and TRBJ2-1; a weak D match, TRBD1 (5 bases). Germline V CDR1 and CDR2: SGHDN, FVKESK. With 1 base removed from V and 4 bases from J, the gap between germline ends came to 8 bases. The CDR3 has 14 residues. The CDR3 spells CASSQGGSYNEQFF. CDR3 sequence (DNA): TGTGCCAGCAGCCAAGGGGGCAGTTACAATGAGCAGTTCTTC.

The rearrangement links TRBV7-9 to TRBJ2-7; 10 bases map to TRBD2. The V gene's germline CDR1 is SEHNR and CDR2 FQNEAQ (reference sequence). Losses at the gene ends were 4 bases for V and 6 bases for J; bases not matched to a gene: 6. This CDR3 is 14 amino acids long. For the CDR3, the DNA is TGTGCCAGCAGCTATAGCGGGGGGTATACCGAGCAGTACTTC. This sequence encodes CASSYSGGYTEQYF.

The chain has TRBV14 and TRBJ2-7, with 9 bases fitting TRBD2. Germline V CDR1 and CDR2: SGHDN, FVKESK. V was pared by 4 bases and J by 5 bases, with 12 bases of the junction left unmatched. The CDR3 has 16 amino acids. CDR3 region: CASSPGLAGRVDEQYF. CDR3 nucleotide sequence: TGTGCCAGCAGCCCGGGCCTAGCGGGGAGGGTTGACGAGCAGTACTTC.

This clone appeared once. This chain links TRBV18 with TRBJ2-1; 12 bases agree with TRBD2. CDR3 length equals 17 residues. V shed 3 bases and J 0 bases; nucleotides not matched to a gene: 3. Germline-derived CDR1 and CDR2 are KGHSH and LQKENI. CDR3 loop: CASSPLAGGSSYNEQFF. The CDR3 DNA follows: TGTGCCAGCTCACCCCTAGCGGGGGGGAGCTCCTACAATGAGCAGTTCTTC.

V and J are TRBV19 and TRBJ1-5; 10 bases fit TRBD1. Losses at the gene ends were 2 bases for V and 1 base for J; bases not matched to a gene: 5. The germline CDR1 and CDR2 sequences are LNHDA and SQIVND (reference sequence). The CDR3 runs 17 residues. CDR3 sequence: CASSITRQGASNQPQHF. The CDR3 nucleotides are TGTGCCAGTAGTATAACCCGACAGGGGGCAAGCAATCAGCCCCAGCATTTT.

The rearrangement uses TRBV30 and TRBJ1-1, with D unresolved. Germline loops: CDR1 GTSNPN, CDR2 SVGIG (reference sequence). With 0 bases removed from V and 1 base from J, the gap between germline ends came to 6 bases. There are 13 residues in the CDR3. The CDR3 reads CAWSVYRNTEAFF. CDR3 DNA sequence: TGTGCCTGGAGTGTATATAGGAACACTGAAGCTTTCTTT.

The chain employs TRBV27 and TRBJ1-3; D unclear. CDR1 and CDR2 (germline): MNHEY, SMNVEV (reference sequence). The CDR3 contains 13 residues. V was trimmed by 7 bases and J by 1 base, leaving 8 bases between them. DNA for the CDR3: TGTGCCAGCAAGAGGATATCTGGAAACACCATATATTTT. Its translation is CASKRISGNTIYF.

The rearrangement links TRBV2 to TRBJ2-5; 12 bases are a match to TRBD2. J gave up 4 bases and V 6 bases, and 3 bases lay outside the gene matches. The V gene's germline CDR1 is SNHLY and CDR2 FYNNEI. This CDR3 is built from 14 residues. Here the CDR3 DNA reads TGTGCCAGCAGGACTAGCGGGGGAGGAGAGACCCAGTACTTC. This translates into CASRTSGGGETQYF.

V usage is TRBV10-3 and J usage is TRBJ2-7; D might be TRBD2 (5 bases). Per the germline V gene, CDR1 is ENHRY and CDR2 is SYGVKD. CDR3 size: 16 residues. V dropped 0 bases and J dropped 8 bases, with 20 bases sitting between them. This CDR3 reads CAISESSPSGVMKQYF. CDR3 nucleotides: TGTGCCATCAGTGAGTCGAGCCCCTCCGGGGTTATGAAGCAGTACTTC.

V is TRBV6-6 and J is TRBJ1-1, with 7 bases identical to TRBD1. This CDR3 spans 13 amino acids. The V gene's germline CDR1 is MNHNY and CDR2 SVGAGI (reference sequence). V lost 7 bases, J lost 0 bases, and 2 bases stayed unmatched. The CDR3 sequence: CASIDRVNTEAFF. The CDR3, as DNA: TGTGCCAGCATTGACAGGGTGAACACTGAAGCTTTCTTT.

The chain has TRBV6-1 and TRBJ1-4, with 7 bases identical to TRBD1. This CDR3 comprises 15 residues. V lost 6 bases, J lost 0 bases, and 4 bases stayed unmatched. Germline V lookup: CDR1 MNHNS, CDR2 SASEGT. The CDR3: CASRLTGATNEKLFF. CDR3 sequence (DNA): TGTGCCAGCAGACTAACAGGGGCAACTAATGAAAAACTGTTTTTT.

CDR3 bases: TGTGCCAGCAGTACACAAACAGGGTATGGGGAAAAACTGTTTTTT. This encodes CASSTQTGYGEKLFF. The V and J genes are TRBV27 and TRBJ1-4, with D possibly being TRBD1 (6 bases). The CDR3 extends over 15 amino acids. The V and J ends lost 5 bases and 8 bases respectively, with 18 bases between them. Germline values: CDR1 MNHEY, CDR2 SMNVEV (reference sequence).

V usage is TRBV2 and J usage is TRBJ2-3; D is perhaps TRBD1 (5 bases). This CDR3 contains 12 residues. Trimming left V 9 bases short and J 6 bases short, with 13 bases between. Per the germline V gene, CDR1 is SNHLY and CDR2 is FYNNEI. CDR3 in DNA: TGTGCCAGTAAGACAGTGTCTGATACGCAGTATTTT. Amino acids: CASKTVSDTQYF.

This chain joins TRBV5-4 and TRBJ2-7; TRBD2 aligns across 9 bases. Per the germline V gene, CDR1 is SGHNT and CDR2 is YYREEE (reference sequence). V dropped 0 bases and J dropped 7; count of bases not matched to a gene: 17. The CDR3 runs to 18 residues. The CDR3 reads CASSLVVVAGVSSGEQYF. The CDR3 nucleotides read TGTGCCAGCAGCTTGGTGGTTGTAGCGGGAGTATCATCGGGAGAGCAGTACTTC.

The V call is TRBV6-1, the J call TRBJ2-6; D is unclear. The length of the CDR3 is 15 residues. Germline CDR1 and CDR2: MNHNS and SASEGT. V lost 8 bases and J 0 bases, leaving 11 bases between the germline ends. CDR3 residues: CASVFDISGANVLTF. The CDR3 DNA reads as TGTGCCAGCGTCTTCGACATCTCTGGGGCCAACGTCCTGACTTTC.

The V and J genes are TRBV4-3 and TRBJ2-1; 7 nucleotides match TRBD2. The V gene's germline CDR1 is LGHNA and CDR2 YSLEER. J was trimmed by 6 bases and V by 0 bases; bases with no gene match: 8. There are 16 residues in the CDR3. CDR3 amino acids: CASSQEGGSVANEQFF. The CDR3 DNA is TGCGCCAGCAGCCAAGAGGGCGGGAGTGTGGCCAATGAGCAGTTCTTC.

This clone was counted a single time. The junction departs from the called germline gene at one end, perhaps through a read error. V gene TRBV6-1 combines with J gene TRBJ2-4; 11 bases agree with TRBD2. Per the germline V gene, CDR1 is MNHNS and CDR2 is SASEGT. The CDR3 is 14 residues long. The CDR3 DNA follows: TGTGCCAGCAGTGATTTGCCTAGCGGGGGGATTTTGGACTTC. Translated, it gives CASSDLPSGGILDF.